Following are 15 T cell receptor beta chains from one sample sequenced in a study of cytomegalovirus exposure and HLA in healthy donors. 13 Jbeta primers and 60 Vbeta primers were used for the PCR. TCRdb keeps only in-frame clones here, not all; method: immunoSEQ multiplex PCR. The data hold around 200,000 clones, with about 80% observed a single time. The sequenced material came from PBMCs. The receptors were gathered from a woman aged 35 to 49 in good health and CMV-seronegative.

This clone was observed a few times. The chain joins TRBV4-1 to TRBJ2-7, with D hard to call. From germline, CDR1 is MGHRA and CDR2 YSYEKL. There are 14 residues in the CDR3. Trimming cost V 4 bases and J 4 bases, with 14 bases left between them. The CDR3 spells CASSLISEQYEQYF. For the CDR3, the DNA is TGCGCCAGCAGCCTCATATCGGAACAGTACGAGCAGTACTTC.

This clone was found once. The chain is built from TRBV5-1 and TRBJ2-5, with 7 bases aligning to TRBD2. This CDR3 contains 15 residues. Germline trimming cut 0 bases from V and 3 bases from J; bases unmatched to any gene: 5. Germline loops: CDR1 SGHRS, CDR2 YFSETQ. CDR3 sequence: CASSLGLAAEETQYF. Written as DNA, the CDR3 is TGCGCCAGCAGCTTGGGGCTAGCGGCGGAAGAGACCCAGTACTTC. Complete variable domain (other parts from reference TRBV5-1 and TRBJ2-5): KAGVTQTPRYLIKTRGQQVTLSCSPISGHRSVSWYQQTPGQGLQFLFEYFSETQRNKGNFPGRFSGRQFSNSRSEMNVSTLELGDSALYLCASSLGLAAEETQYFGPGTRLLVL.

The V gene is TRBV5-1, the J gene TRBJ2-2, with D possibly matching TRBD1 (8 bases). The CDR3 is 15 amino acids. The V gene lost 5 bases and the J gene lost 7 bases, with 18 bases spanning the gap. CDR1 and CDR2 from the germline V gene are SGHRS and YFSETQ. CDR3 in DNA: TGCGCCAGCAGAACCACAGGGGGGGTGATCGGGGAGCTGTTTTTT. Translated, it gives CASRTTGGVIGELFF.

This chain's CDR3 is CASSLTGGRDTEAFF. As DNA, the CDR3 is TGTGCCAGCAGCTTAACCGGTGGGCGCGACACTGAAGCTTTCTTT. V is TRBV7-3 and J is TRBJ1-1; D not certain. V lost 0 bases to trimming and J lost 3 bases, with 11 bases between them. The germline gives CDR1 SGHTA, CDR2 FQGTGA. The CDR3 has 15 amino acids.

The chain employs TRBV28 and TRBJ1-3; the D is unclear. Trimming pared 3 bases from V and 6 bases from J, leaving 12 bases between. CDR1 is MDHEN, CDR2 SYDVKM, per germline. This CDR3 contains 14 residues. CDR3 coding DNA: TGTGCCAGCAGTTTGGCCAGTAACCTAAACACCATATATTTT. Translated: CASSLASNLNTIYF.

The chain carries TRBV7-9 and TRBJ2-2, with 7 positions matching TRBD1. The CDR3 has 16 residues. Losses at the gene ends were 5 bases for V and 4 bases for J; bases not matched to a gene: 10. CDR1 and CDR2 (germline): SEHNR, FQNEAQ (reference sequence). The DNA for the CDR3 is TGTGCCAGCAGCCCCCTAGGACAGGTTAGCACCGGGGAGCTGTTTTTT. This sequence encodes CASSPLGQVSTGELFF. Together with reference TRBV7-9 and TRBJ2-2, the CDR3 gives the full variable domain: DTGVSQNPRHKITKRGQNVTFRCDPISEHNRLYWYRQTLGQGPEFLTYFQNEAQLEKSRLLSDRFSAERPKGSFSTLEIQRTEQGDSAMYLCASSPLGQVSTGELFFGEGSRLTVL.

The rearrangement links TRBV4-2 to TRBJ2-1; TRBD2 matches at 10 bases. The ends lost 6 bases at V and 6 bases at J; junction bases unmatched: 23. This CDR3 spans 20 amino acids. Germline CDR1 and CDR2: LGHNA and YNFKEQ. CDR3 sequence reads: CASRPILLQRGGSSPNEQFF. In DNA form, the CDR3 reads TGTGCCAGCAGGCCTATATTGCTGCAGCGGGGGGGCTCATCGCCCAATGAGCAGTTCTTC.

This clone was seen just once. The chain combines TRBV7-2 with TRBJ1-6, with D possibly TRBD1 on 6 matching bases. The CDR3 is 15 amino acids. Trimming shortened V by 3 bases and J by 6 bases, and 12 bases separated the two germline ends. CDR1 and CDR2 from the germline V gene are SGHTA and FQGNSA. CDR3: CASSLRGQTNSPLHF. The CDR3 DNA follows: TGTGCCAGCAGCTTGAGGGGACAAACTAATTCACCCCTCCACTTT.

The V gene is TRBV6-1, the J gene TRBJ2-2; D call uncertain. V dropped 3 bases and J dropped 6 bases, with 11 bases sitting between them. This CDR3 comprises 14 residues. Germline-derived CDR1 and CDR2 are MNHNS and SASEGT. In DNA form, the CDR3 reads TGTGCCAGCAGTGAGCCCCCAAGCTCCGGGGAGCTGTTTTTT. Translating gives CASSEPPSSGELFF.

The chain has TRBV5-1 and TRBJ1-1; no definite D call. The CDR3 loop spans 14 amino acids. V lost 1 base to trimming and J lost 7 bases, with 14 bases between them. Looked up from germline, CDR1 is SGHRS and CDR2 is YFSETQ. CDR3 residues: CASSLSASVGEAFF. The CDR3 nucleotides read TGCGCCAGCAGCTTGTCCGCATCGGTCGGTGAAGCTTTCTTT.

This clone was observed a few times. The sample has other DNA sequences that encode this CDR3 too. V is TRBV19 and J is TRBJ2-7; TRBD1 might be the D (6 bases). The CDR3 runs to 15 residues. Germline V gene sequence: CDR1 LNHDA, CDR2 SQIVND (reference sequence). V lost 1 base, J lost 0 bases, and 10 bases lay in between. The DNA of the CDR3 is TGTGCCAGTAGTATAGGGCAGGGGTCCTCCTACGAGCAGTACTTC. It specifies CASSIGQGSSYEQYF.

This sequence joins TRBV5-1 and TRBJ2-5; D might be TRBD1 (6 bases). Germline loops: CDR1 SGHRS, CDR2 YFSETQ. The CDR3 has 15 amino acids. Trimming pared 4 bases from V and 3 bases from J, leaving 16 bases between. As DNA, the CDR3 is TGCGCCAGCAGCACCGCCGGGACATTCAAAGAGACCCAGTACTTC. It encodes CASSTAGTFKETQYF.

V is TRBV5-4 and J is TRBJ1-3; D call uncertain. The CDR3 is 14 residues long. The V end was cut by 4 bases, the J end by 0 bases, with 8 bases between. Germline-derived CDR1 and CDR2 are SGHNT and YYREEE (reference sequence). CDR3 sequence (DNA): TGTGCCAGCAGCGTCAGACACTCTGGAAACACCATATATTTT. This translates into CASSVRHSGNTIYF.

For this clone: One end of the junction is discordant with germline, which a read error may explain. This chain uses TRBV7-9 with TRBJ2-7; 8 bases match TRBD1. The CDR3 is 16 amino acids. Germline V lookup: CDR1 SEHNR, CDR2 FQNEAQ (reference sequence). CDR3 sequence (DNA): TGTTCCAGCAGCTTAGCGCCGCGTCAGGGGGCTTACGAGCAGTACTTC. Protein product: CSSSLAPRQGAYEQYF.

The V and J genes are TRBV4-3 and TRBJ2-7; 7 bases line up with TRBD1. The CDR3 has 14 amino acids. The germline V gene has CDR1 LGHNA and CDR2 YSLEER. Unmatched junction bases numbered 2, after V lost 1 base and J lost 2 bases. This CDR3 reads CASSQATGTYEQYF. In DNA form, the CDR3 reads TGCGCCAGCAGCCAAGCGACAGGGACCTACGAGCAGTACTTC.